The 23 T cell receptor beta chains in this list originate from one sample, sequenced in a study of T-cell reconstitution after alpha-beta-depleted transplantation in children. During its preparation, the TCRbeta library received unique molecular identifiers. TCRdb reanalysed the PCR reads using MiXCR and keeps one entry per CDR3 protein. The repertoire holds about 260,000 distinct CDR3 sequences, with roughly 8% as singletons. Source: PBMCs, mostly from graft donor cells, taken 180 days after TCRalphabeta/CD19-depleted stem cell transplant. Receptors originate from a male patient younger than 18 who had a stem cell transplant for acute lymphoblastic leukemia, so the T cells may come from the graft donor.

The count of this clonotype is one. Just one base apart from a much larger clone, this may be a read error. The CDR3 coding sequence is TGTGCCAGCAGTCACGATCGACGGGTGAACACTGAAGCTTTCTTT. This translates into CASSHDRRVNTEAFF. The chain is built from TRBV28 and TRBJ1-1, with D unclear. The CDR3 has 15 amino acids. Germline assignment: CDR1 MDHEN and CDR2 SYDVKM. V shed 5 bases and J shed 0 bases, with 13 bases lying between them.

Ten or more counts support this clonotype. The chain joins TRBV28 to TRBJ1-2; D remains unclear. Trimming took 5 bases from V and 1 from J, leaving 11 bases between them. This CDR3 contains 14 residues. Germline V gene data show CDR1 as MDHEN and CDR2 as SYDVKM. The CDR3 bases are TGTGCCAGCAGTCCCTCGCCGGTTAACTATGGCTACACCTTC. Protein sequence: CASSPSPVNYGYTF.

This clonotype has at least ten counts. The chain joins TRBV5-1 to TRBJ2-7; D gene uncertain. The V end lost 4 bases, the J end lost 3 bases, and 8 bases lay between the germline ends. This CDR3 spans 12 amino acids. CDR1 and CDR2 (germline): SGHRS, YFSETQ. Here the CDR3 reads CASSVGFYEQYF. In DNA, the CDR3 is TGCGCCAGCAGCGTGGGTTTCTACGAGCAGTACTTC.

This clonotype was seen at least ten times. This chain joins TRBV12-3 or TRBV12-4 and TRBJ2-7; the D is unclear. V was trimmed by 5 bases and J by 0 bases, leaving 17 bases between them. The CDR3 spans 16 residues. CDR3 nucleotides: TGTGCCAGCAGTCCAGGTCCCAGAGTTAGCTCCTACGAGCAGTACTTC. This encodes CASSPGPRVSSYEQYF.

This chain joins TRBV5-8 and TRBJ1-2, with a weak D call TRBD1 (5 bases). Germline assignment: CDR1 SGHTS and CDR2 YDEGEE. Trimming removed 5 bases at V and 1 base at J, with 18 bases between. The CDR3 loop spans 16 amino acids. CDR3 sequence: CASSDVLGGHNYGYTF. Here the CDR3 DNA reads TGTGCCAGCAGTGACGTTTTGGGGGGTCATAACTATGGCTACACCTTC.

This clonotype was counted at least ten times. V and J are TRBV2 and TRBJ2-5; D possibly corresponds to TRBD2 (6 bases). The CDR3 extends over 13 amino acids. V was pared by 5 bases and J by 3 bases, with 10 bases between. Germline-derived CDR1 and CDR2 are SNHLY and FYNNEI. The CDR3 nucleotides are TGTGCCAGCAGTCTGGGACTGAAAGAGACCCAGTACTTC. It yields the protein CASSLGLKETQYF.

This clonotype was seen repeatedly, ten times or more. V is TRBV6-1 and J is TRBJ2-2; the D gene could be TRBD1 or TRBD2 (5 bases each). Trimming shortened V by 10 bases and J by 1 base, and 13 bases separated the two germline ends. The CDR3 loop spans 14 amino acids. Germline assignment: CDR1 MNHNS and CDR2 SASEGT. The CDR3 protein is CAIMRGENTGELFF. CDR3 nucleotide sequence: TGTGCCATCATGAGAGGGGAGAACACCGGGGAGCTGTTTTTT.

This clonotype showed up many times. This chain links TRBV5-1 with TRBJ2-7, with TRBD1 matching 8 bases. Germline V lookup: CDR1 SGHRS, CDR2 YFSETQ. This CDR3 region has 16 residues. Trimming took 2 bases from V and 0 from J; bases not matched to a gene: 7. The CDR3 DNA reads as TGCGCCAGCAGCTTACGAACAGGGGGAAGCTCCTACGAGCAGTACTTC. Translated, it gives CASSLRTGGSSYEQYF. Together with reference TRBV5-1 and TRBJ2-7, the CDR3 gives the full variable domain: KAGVTQTPRYLIKTRGQQVTLSCSPISGHRSVSWYQQTPGQGLQFLFEYFSETQRNKGNFPGRFSGRQFSNSRSEMNVSTLELGDSALYLCASSLRTGGSSYEQYFGPGTRLTVT.

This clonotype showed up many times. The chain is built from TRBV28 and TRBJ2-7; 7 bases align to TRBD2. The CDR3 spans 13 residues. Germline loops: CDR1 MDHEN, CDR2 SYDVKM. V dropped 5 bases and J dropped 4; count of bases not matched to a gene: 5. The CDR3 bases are TGTGCCAGCAGTCCTCCAGCGGGATACGAGCAGTACTTC. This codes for CASSPPAGYEQYF.

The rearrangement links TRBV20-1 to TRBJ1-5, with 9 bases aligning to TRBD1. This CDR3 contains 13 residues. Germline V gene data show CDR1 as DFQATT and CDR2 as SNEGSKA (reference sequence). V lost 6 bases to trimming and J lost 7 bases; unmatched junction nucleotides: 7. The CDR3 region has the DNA TGCAGTGCCCCGGGACAGGGTGGGCAGCCCCAGCATTTT. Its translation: CSAPGQGGQPQHF.

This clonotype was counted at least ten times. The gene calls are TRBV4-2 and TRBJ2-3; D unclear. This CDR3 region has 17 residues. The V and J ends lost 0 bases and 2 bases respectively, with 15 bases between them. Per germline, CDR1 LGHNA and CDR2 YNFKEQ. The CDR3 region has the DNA TGTGCCAGCAGCCAAGAAGGGCTAGGGTTGCCCACAGATACGCAGTATTTT. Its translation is CASSQEGLGLPTDTQYF.

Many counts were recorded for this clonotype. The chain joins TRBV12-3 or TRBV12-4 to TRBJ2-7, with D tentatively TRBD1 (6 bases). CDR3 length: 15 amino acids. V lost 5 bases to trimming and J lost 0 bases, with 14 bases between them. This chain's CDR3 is CASSAGAPYSYEQYF. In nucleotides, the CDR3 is TGTGCCAGCAGTGCAGGGGCCCCATACTCCTACGAGCAGTACTTC.

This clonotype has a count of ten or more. CDR3 protein: CASSRGPGIKQNEKLFF. CDR3 nucleotides: TGCGCCAGCAGCCGAGGACCTGGAATAAAGCAGAATGAAAAACTGTTTTTT. This chain links TRBV5-1 with TRBJ1-4, with D unresolved. Germline V gives CDR1 SGHRS, CDR2 YFSETQ. This CDR3 region has 17 residues. V was pared by 4 bases and J by 5 bases, with 21 bases between.

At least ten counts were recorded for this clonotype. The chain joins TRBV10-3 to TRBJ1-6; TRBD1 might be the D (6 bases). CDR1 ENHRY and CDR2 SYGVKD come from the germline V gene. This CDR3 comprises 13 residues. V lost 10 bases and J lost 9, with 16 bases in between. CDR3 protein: CATLTGLGSPLHF. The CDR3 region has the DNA TGTGCCACCCTTACAGGGCTGGGTTCACCCCTCCACTTT.

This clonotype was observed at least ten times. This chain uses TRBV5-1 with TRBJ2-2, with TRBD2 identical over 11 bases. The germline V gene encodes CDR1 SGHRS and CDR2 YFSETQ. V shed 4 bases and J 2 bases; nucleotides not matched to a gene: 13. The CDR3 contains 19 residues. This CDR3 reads CASSPSLASGGLNTGELFF. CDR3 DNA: TGCGCCAGCAGCCCCTCCCTGGCTAGCGGGGGGCTTAACACCGGGGAGCTGTTTTTT.

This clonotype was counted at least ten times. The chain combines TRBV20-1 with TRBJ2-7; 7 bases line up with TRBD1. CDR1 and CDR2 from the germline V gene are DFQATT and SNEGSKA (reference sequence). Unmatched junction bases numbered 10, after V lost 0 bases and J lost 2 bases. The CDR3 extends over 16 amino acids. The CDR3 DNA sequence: TGCAGTGCTAGAGACCCGGGGACAGCCAGACCCTACGAGCAGTACTTC. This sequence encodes CSARDPGTARPYEQYF.

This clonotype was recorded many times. CDR3 in DNA: TGTGCCAGCAGTCCGGAAGGGCCTAACAATGAGCAGTTCTTC. Protein: CASSPEGPNNEQFF. The chain combines TRBV28 with TRBJ2-1; D unclear. The CDR3 loop spans 14 amino acids. Trimming removed 5 bases at V and 5 bases at J, with 13 bases between. Germline CDR1 and CDR2: MDHEN and SYDVKM.

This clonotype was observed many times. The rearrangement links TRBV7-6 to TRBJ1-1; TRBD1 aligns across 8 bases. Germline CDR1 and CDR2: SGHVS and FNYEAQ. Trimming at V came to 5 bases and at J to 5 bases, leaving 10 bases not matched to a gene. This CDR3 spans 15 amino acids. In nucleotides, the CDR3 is TGTGCCAGCAGCCTCACACAGGGGGAAGCGACTGAAGCTTTCTTT. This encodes CASSLTQGEATEAFF.

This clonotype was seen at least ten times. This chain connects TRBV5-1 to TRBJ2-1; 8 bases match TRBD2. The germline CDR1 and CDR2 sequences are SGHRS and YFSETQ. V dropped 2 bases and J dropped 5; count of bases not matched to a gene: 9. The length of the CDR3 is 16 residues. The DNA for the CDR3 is TGCGCCAGCAGCTTCTCTGGGCGGGAGGCCCACAATGAGCAGTTCTTC. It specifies CASSFSGREAHNEQFF.

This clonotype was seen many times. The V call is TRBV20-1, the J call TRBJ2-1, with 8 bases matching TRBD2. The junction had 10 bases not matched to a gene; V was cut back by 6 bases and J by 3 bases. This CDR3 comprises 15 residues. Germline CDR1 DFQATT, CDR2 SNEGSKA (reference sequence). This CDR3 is CSAHSAGVDYNEQFF. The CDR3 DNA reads TGCAGTGCCCATTCAGCGGGGGTAGACTACAATGAGCAGTTCTTC.

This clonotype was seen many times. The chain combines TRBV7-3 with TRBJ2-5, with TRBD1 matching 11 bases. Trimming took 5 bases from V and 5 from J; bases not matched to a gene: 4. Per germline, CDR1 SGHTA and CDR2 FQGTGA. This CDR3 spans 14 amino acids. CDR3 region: CASSRTGGGETQYF. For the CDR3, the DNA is TGTGCCAGCAGCAGGACAGGGGGCGGGGAGACCCAGTACTTC.

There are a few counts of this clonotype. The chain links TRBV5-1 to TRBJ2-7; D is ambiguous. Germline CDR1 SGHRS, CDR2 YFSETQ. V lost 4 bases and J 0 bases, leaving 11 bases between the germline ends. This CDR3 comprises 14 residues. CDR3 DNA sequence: TGCGCCAGCAGCCATAGTGGGCCCTCCTACGAGCAGTACTTC. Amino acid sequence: CASSHSGPSYEQYF.

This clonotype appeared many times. The CDR3 DNA reads TGTGCCAGCAGTTTGGCTCGCGAGCAGTACTTC. Its translation is CASSLAREQYF. The chain has TRBV12-3 or TRBV12-4 and TRBJ2-7; unclear D gene. Trimming left V 3 bases short and J 6 bases short, with 6 bases between. The CDR3 consists of 11 residues.